This TCR beta chain was documented in a study of T cells expressing NK-cell markers. Study-wide context: The authors derived TCR beta repertoires from sorted CD3+CD56+NKG2C+, CD3+CD56+NKG2C- and CD3+CD56-NKG2C+ T cells.

A remark on this clonotype: Its cognate antigen is unknown.

From the 5' RACE reads, TCRdb lists one entry per CDR3 protein and no DNA. The sample is made up of roughly 390,000 distinct CDR3 sequences, and the top ten hold around 5.3% of it. Findings of the study overall: Dominant NKG2C+ clonotypes were found to form about 1.0-7.0% of CD8+ T cells in 5 or 6 donors.

Germline V gene data show CDR1 as SGHRS and CDR2 as YFSETQ. There are 11 residues in the CDR3. V gene TRBV5-1 combines with J gene TRBJ2-7. Sequenced input: blood T cells: a sorted CD56 or NKG2C T cell subset, CD4+ or CD8+ T cells, or bulk PBMC T cells (not recorded which). This TCR derives from a man aged 18-75 years in good health. CDR3 in amino acids: CASKGTYEQYF.